This T cell receptor (beta chain) was identified in a study of blood T cell repertoires in COVID-19. At the level of the study: The United States, Italy and Spain supplied acute and convalescent COVID-19 samples. PBMCs, B-cell-depleted T cells, or T cells provided the cDNA or gDNA that made up the material.

Authors' analysis steps: Amplifying reference gene primers gave estimates of nucleated cell counts. The data were produced by immunoSEQ multiplex PCR, yet TCRdb's version contains in-frame clones alone and is incomplete. V, J and clone size are taken as reported in that table, and D and trimming were inferred from the DNA itself. This sample yields some 160,000 clones, of which around 90% are seen a single time; about 2.8% belongs to the top ten. Germline trimming cut 6 bases from V and 2 bases from J; bases unmatched to any gene: 7. The CDR3 covers 13 residues. CDR1 SQVTM and CDR2 ANQGSEA come from the germline V gene.

The sequenced sample consisted of peripheral blood. The TCR was taken from a man aged 60-69 years with acute or convalescent COVID-19. V gene TRBV29-1 combines with J gene TRBJ2-7, with TRBD1 identical over 7 bases. In nucleotides, the CDR3 is TGCAGCGTCTGGGACAGTCCCGCCTACGAGCAGTACTTC. Translated, it gives CSVWDSPAYEQYF.